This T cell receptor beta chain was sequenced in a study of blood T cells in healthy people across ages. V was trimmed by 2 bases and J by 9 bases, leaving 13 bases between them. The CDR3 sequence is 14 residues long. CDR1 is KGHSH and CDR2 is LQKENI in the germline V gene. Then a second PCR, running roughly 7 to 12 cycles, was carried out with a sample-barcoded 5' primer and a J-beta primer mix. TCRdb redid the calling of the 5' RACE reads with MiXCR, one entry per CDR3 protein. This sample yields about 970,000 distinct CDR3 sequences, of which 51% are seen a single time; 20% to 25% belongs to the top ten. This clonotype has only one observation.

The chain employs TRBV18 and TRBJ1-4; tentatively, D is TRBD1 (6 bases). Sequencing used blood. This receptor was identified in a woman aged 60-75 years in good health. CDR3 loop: CASSPTGRGKKLFF. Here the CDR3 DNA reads TGTGCCAGCTCACCAACAGGGAGAGGTAAAAAACTGTTTTTT.